The 7 T cell receptor beta chains listed next were all sequenced from one sample in a study of response to subunit inactivated influenza vaccine. TCRdb itself ran the RT-PCR reads through MiXCR, one entry per CDR3 protein. Of 750,000 to 850,000 distinct CDR3 sequences listed, about 18% were seen once; the top ten hold approximately 11%. The sample in question was PBMCs from blood, obtained about 5 days after vaccination. The source is a man aged 50 to 59 who received an inactivated influenza vaccine.

The chain uses TRBV4-2 and TRBJ2-1; D unclear. The CDR3 loop spans 14 amino acids. V lost 0 bases, J lost 12 bases, and 15 bases lay in between. CDR1 LGHNA and CDR2 YNFKEQ come from the germline V gene. CDR3 region: CASSQDTHSQVQFF. CDR3 sequence (DNA): TGTGCCAGCAGCCAAGATACCCACTCTCAGGTGCAGTTCTTC.

V and J are TRBV20-1 and TRBJ1-1, with TRBD1 identical over 8 bases. J lost 12 bases, V lost 3 bases, and 12 bases had no gene match. This CDR3 contains 13 residues. Germline-derived CDR1 and CDR2 are DFQATT and SNEGSKA (reference sequence). CDR3 nucleotides: TGCAGTGCTAGCGATGCTGGACAGGGAAACTCTTTCTTT. It yields the protein CSASDAGQGNSFF.

The rearrangement joins TRBV4-3 to TRBJ2-7; D may be TRBD2 (7 bases). Trimming removed 0 bases from V and 4 bases from J, with 13 bases in between. There are 15 residues in the CDR3. In germline, CDR1 is LGHNA, CDR2 YSLEER. The DNA for the CDR3 is TGCGCCAGCAGCCAAGAGAGGCGGGGGCGATACGAGCAGTACTTC. This encodes CASSQERRGRYEQYF.

The chain uses TRBV7-2 and TRBJ2-2; TRBD2 matches 8 bases. This CDR3 is 14 amino acids long. Germline values: CDR1 SGHTA, CDR2 FQGNSA. V lost 10 bases and J lost 1; bases outside the gene matches: 5. The CDR3 here is CAKSTSGNTGELFF. The CDR3 coding sequence is TGTGCCAAAAGTACTAGCGGGAACACCGGGGAGCTGTTTTTT.

The gene calls are TRBV4-2 and TRBJ2-1, with D hard to call. Germline lookup yields CDR1 LGHNA and CDR2 YNFKEQ. V was clipped by 4 bases and J by 4 bases, with 17 bases between them. This CDR3 is built from 16 residues. CDR3 sequence (DNA): TGTGCCAGCAGCCCAATGGAAGTAGCCGGGTACAATGAGCAGTTCTTC. The encoded protein is CASSPMEVAGYNEQFF.

The chain links TRBV7-2 to TRBJ1-3; the D is unclear. In germline, CDR1 is SGHTA, CDR2 FQGNSA. The V end was cut by 2 bases, the J end by 4 bases, with 12 bases between. The CDR3 totals 15 residues. CDR3 region: CASSLPLTSGNTIYF. Written as DNA, the CDR3 is TGTGCCAGCAGCTTACCGCTGACATCCGGAAACACCATATATTTT.

This chain uses TRBV15 with TRBJ2-7, with TRBD1 identical over 10 bases. The CDR3 loop spans 14 amino acids. Germline CDR1 LNHNV, CDR2 YYDKDF (reference sequence). Losses at the gene ends were 5 bases for V and 3 bases for J; bases not matched to a gene: 4. CDR3 loop: CATSYDRGLYEQYF. CDR3 coding DNA: TGTGCCACCAGCTATGACAGGGGGCTCTACGAGCAGTACTTC.